This T cell receptor (beta chain) was found in a study of cytomegalovirus exposure and HLA in healthy donors. Amplification used 60 Vbeta primers and 13 Jbeta primers. Data came from immunoSEQ multiplex PCR; TCRdb stores just in-frame clones and leaves some out. The sample consists of approximately 170,000 clones, about 59% of them appearing once. The CDR3 totals 15 residues. Germline V lookup: CDR1 MGHRA, CDR2 YSYEKL. The J segment lost 3 bases and the V segment lost 0 bases, leaving 2 bases of the junction unmatched. This clone was detected once. Its antigen is undetermined. The identical CDR3 is also encoded by other nucleotide sequences in the sample. Study observations and caveats: Of the V segments, some could not be distinguished, including TRBV6-2 and TRBV6-3, and were excluded.

Sequencing was performed on PBMCs. The receptor's source is a man aged 35-49 years in good health and CMV-seronegative. J is TRBJ2-3 and V is TRBV4-1; the match to TRBD2 covers 8 bases. CDR3: CASSQDREGTDTQYF. CDR3 nucleotides: TGCGCCAGCAGCCAAGATCGGGAGGGAACAGATACGCAGTATTTT.